This T cell receptor (beta chain) appears in the sequencing data of a study of early T cells in non-severe SARS-CoV-2 infection. About the research overall: Sequencing was performed on bulk RNA from unsorted whole blood, leaving chains unpaired. The study, taken as a whole, reports: CD4 and private specificities were missed by VDJdb matching, which favored anti-spike CD8 responses.

On this clonotype: What it binds is unknown.

V was shortened by 2 bases and J by 4 bases, with 8 bases between the two germline ends. This CDR3 is built from 13 residues. Germline V gene sequence: CDR1 DFQATT, CDR2 SNEGSKA (reference sequence). Researchers tagged individual cDNA molecules with unique molecular identifiers. TCRdb redid the calling of the 5' RACE reads with MiXCR, one entry per CDR3 protein. The sample yields 35,000 to 50,000 distinct CDR3 sequences, 20% to 25% seen once. Here the sequenced sample was whole blood, taken at baseline. The J gene is TRBJ2-2, the V gene TRBV20-1; the D gene is possibly TRBD2 (6 bases). This sequence originates from an adult who was a healthcare worker with PCR-confirmed SARS-CoV-2 infection or an uninfected control (not recorded which). The CDR3 DNA follows: TGCAGTGCTAGACGGGGAGGCACCGGGGAGCTGTTTTTT. The encoded protein is CSARRGGTGELFF.